These T cell receptor beta chains were read from a single sample in a study of CD8+ T cells in alopecia areata. Profiled with immunoSEQ multiplex PCR; TCRdb holds only in-frame clones, not every one. The table includes 150,000 to 200,000 clones, 50% to 75% detected once. The sample here was CD4+ T cells sorted from blood, taken between weeks 55 and 65, from a patient treated with tofacitinib. These receptors were taken from a human donor with alopecia areata. The CDR3 runs from the conserved cysteine through the conserved F or W. D genes are given only for firm matches. Only part of the rows carry a size: once, few, many, or a class if the clone is expanded.

D | size | J | length | V | DNA | CDR3
NA | NA | TRBJ2-2 | 15 | TRBV4-1 | TGCGCCAGCAGCCAGGGACTTCAGGGGACCGGGGAGCTGTTTTTT | CASSQGLQGTGELFF
NA | NA | TRBJ1-1 | 14 | TRBV30 | TGTGCCCGGGATCGGGGGCGCGGGAACACTGAAGCTTTCTTT | CARDRGRGNTEAFF
NA | NA | TRBJ2-3 | 15 | TRBV5-1 | TGCGCCAGCAGCGGATCGGGGAACCCCACAGATACGCAGTATTTT | CASSGSGNPTDTQYF
NA | NA | TRBJ2-3 | 13 | TRBV14 | TGTGCCAGCCGACGGTCCTCCACAGATACGCAGTATTTT | CASRRSSTDTQYF
NA | few | TRBJ1-1 | 12 | TRBV29-1 | TGCAGCGTACTCCAGGGATGGACTGAAGCTTTCTTT | CSVLQGWTEAFF
NA | NA | TRBJ2-3 | 10 | TRBV20-1 | TGCAGTGTAAAGAGAGATACGCAGTATTTT | CSVKRDTQYF
TRBD1 | many | TRBJ2-6 | 18 | TRBV7-3 | TGTGCCAGCAGCTTAGGCCGACAGGGGTCGTTTGGGGCCAACGTCCTGACTTTC | CASSLGRQGSFGANVLTF
NA | few | TRBJ2-1 | 8 | TRBV7-9 | TGTGCCGCAGCAGAGCAGTTCTTC | CAAAEQFF
NA | few | TRBJ1-1 | 14 | TRBV7-2 | TGTGCCAGCAGCCAATCCCCTAGGGGGACTGAAGCTTTCTTT | CASSQSPRGTEAFF
NA | NA | TRBJ1-2 | 15 | TRBV11-2 | TGTGCCAGCAGCCCCCTGGACCTAGCTAACTATGGCTACACCTTC | CASSPLDLANYGYTF
NA | many | TRBJ2-1 | 16 | TRBV5-4 | TGTGCCAGCAGCCCCCAAGAGCCCAGCTCCTACAATGAGCAGTTCTTC | CASSPQEPSSYNEQFF
NA | NA | TRBJ2-4 | 14 | TRBV5-1 | TGCGCCAGCAGCTTGGGTACGCGGGGAGACATTCAGTACTTC | CASSLGTRGDIQYF
TRBD1 | NA | TRBJ2-7 | 14 | TRBV2 | TGTGCCAGCAGTGAAACCCGGACAGGGAACGAGCAGTACTTC | CASSETRTGNEQYF
TRBD1 | few | TRBJ1-3 | 15 | TRBV7-9 | TGTGCCAGCAGCTTATTGACAGGGCTGGAAAACACCATATATTTT | CASSLLTGLENTIYF
NA | NA | TRBJ1-4 | 11 | TRBV25-1 | TGTGCCAGCAGCGCGAATGAAAAACTGTTTTTT | CASSANEKLFF
NA | NA | TRBJ1-1 | 14 | TRBV6-5 | TGTGCCAGCAGCGCCGAAGTGGGGGCGACTGAAGCTTTCTTT | CASSAEVGATEAFF
NA | NA | TRBJ1-6 | 14 | TRBV2 | TGTGCCAGCGCGTCGGGGGCGCAGTCTTCACCCCTCCACTTT | CASASGAQSSPLHF
TRBD1 | NA | TRBJ2-1 | 15 | TRBV4-1 | TGCGCCAGCAGCCTAACAGGGGACAGGGACAATGAGCAGTTCTTC | CASSLTGDRDNEQFF
NA | NA | TRBJ2-1 | 14 | TRBV15 | TGTGCCACCAGCAGAGATTCGGGTTACGATGAGCAGTTCTTC | CATSRDSGYDEQFF
NA | NA | TRBJ1-5 | 13 | TRBV2 | TGTGCCAGCAGTGAGGAAAGCAATCAGCCCCAGCATTTT | CASSEESNQPQHF
NA | NA | TRBJ1-2 | 14 | TRBV5-6 | TGTGCCAGCAGCTTGCGGAGGGGGAGCTATGGCTACACCTTC | CASSLRRGSYGYTF
TRBD1 | NA | TRBJ1-5 | 14 | TRBV5-1 | TGCGCCAGCAGCCTCGGGACAGATAATCAGCCCCAGCATTTT | CASSLGTDNQPQHF
NA | NA | TRBJ2-1 | 17 | TRBV12-5 | TGTGCTAGTGGTAAACCTCCGGTCTCCCCCCGATACAATGAGCAGTTCTTC | CASGKPPVSPRYNEQFF
NA | NA | TRBJ1-5 | 14 | TRBV7-9 | TGTGCCAGCAGCCAGGACGGGGACTTTCGGCCCCAGCATTTT | CASSQDGDFRPQHF
TRBD2 | NA | TRBJ2-3 | 15 | TRBV4-2 | TGTGCCAGCAGCCAATGGAGCGGGGGAACAGATACGCAGTATTTT | CASSQWSGGTDTQYF
TRBD1 | NA | TRBJ2-7 | 14 | TRBV29-1 | TGCAGCGTCGGACCTAGACAGGGATCCTACGAGCAGTACTTC | CSVGPRQGSYEQYF
NA | many | TRBJ1-3 | 15 | TRBV10-2 | TGCGCCAGCCAATTAGGACTTAACACTGGAAACACCATATATTTT | CASQLGLNTGNTIYF
TRBD1 | NA | TRBJ2-7 | 14 | TRBV5-1 | TGCGCCAGCAGGGGGGGACAGGTTTCCTACGAGCAGTACTTC | CASRGGQVSYEQYF
NA | NA | TRBJ1-5 | 14 | TRBV6-1 | TGTGCCAGCTGTGGACTAGGGAGCAATCAGCCCCAGCATTTT | CASCGLGSNQPQHF
NA | NA | TRBJ1-1 | 15 | TRBV4-1 | TGCGCCAGCAGCCAAGACCCTTGGGGAGACACTGAAGCTTTCTTT | CASSQDPWGDTEAFF
TRBD2 | few | TRBJ2-1 | 13 | TRBV19 | TGTGCCAGTAGGGGACTAGCGACAAATGAGCAGTTCTTC | CASRGLATNEQFF
NA | NA | TRBJ1-2 | 14 | TRBV27 | TGTGCCAGCACCCCGATACCGTCGGGCGATGGCTACACCTTC | CASTPIPSGDGYTF
NA | NA | TRBJ2-5 | 13 | TRBV5-1 | TGCGCCAGCAGGGAGAACCTCCAAGAGACCCAGTACTTC | CASRENLQETQYF
NA | NA | TRBJ1-3 | 14 | TRBV6-5 | TGTGCCAGCAGTCCTACAGGGATCGGAAACACCATATATTTT | CASSPTGIGNTIYF
NA | NA | TRBJ2-3 | 13 | TRBV29-1 | TGCAGCGTACATGGAGGGGTCGCAGATACGCAGTATTTT | CSVHGGVADTQYF
NA | NA | TRBJ2-3 | 15 | TRBV23-1 | TGCGCCAGCAAGACTAAGGGAAAAAATTGGGATACGCAGTATTTT | CASKTKGKNWDTQYF
TRBD1 | NA | TRBJ2-5 | 11 | TRBV30 | TGTGCCTGGAGTCCGGACAGGGGGACGTACTTC | CAWSPDRGTYF
TRBD1 | NA | TRBJ1-2 | 16 | TRBV4-1 | TGCGCCAGCAGCCCTAGGCAGGGGGCATTCAACTATGGCTACACCTTC | CASSPRQGAFNYGYTF
NA | NA | TRBJ2-7 | 15 | TRBV30 | TGTGCCTGGAGTGTACCGGCAGGTCCTGCCAACGAGCAGTACTTC | CAWSVPAGPANEQYF
NA | NA | TRBJ2-7 | 15 | TRBV6-1 | TGTGCCAGCAGAGTCCGGGACACGCAGACCTACGAGCAGTACTTC | CASRVRDTQTYEQYF
NA | once | TRBJ1-5 | 16 | TRBV30 | TGTGCCTGGAGTGTGGGGGAAATAGGTGGCAATCAGCCCCAGCATTTT | CAWSVGEIGGNQPQHF
NA | NA | TRBJ2-3 | 12 | TRBV7-9 | TGTGCCAGCAGCCCAAGTGGGGATACGCAGTATTTT | CASSPSGDTQYF
NA | NA | TRBJ2-7 | 11 | TRBV29-1 | TGCAGCGTTAGGGACACTGGCGAGCAGTACTTC | CSVRDTGEQYF
NA | NA | TRBJ2-2 | 13 | TRBV4-1 | TGCGCCAGCAGCCTTACACGGACCGGGGAGCTGTTTTTT | CASSLTRTGELFF
TRBD1 | NA | TRBJ1-1 | 14 | TRBV2 | TGTGCCAGCAGCGCGCTCCCCGGGACAGTTGAAGCTTTCTTT | CASSALPGTVEAFF
NA | few | TRBJ1-2 | 14 | TRBV7-2 | TGTGCCAGCAGCTACAAGGGGCACTCCTATGGCTACACCTTC | CASSYKGHSYGYTF
NA | NA | TRBJ2-5 | 14 | TRBV4-1 | TGCGCCAGCAGCCTGTCCCAGGGAGGAGAGACCCAGTACTTC | CASSLSQGGETQYF
NA | NA | TRBJ2-4 | 18 | TRBV6-1 | TGTGCCAGCAGTGAATGGGCGGGGGCGGCTTCCGCCAAAAACATTCAGTACTTC | CASSEWAGAASAKNIQYF
NA | NA | TRBJ2-7 | 12 | TRBV19 | TGTGCCAGTAGCCGCGGGGCCTACGAGCAGTACTTC | CASSRGAYEQYF